This is a list of T cell receptor beta chains from one sample in a study of blood T cell repertoires in COVID-19. Repertoires were generated with immunoSEQ multiplex PCR, while TCRdb's copy carries only in-frame clones and drops some. The table has approximately 230,000 clones, around four fifths seen once. Sequencing was carried out using PBMCs or T cells enriched from blood (not recorded which). These receptors were collected from a man aged 40-49 years who had recovered from COVID-19. Both conserved end residues are trimmed from each CDR3. Fields, in order: J gene, V gene, clone size, CDR3 length, CDR3 protein. Clone sizes are given selectively: once, few, many, or a class where the clone is expanded.

>TRBJ2-6|TRBV30|NA|12
AWSTNIGANVLT
>TRBJ2-1|TRBV6-5|NA|12
ASSHRGPDRGQF
>TRBJ2-7|TRBV12-3/TRBV12-4|NA|10
ATGTSPKEQY
>TRBJ2-7|TRBV28|once|11
ASRPPGGYEQY
>TRBJ2-2|TRBV18|NA|12
ASSPYGGTGELF
>TRBJ2-5|TRBV6-1|NA|15
ASSEKGGALYWETQY
>TRBJ2-7|TRBV11-2|NA|13
ASSYLRDRSYEQY
>TRBJ2-5|TRBV19|NA|12
ASTTTLAGETQY
>TRBJ2-1|TRBV7-2|NA|13
ASRQDRVVYNEQF
>TRBJ2-1|TRBV7-6|NA|10
ASTSSGNEQF
>TRBJ1-3|TRBV15|NA|14
ATSRTGTGVGNTIY
>TRBJ2-1|TRBV7-3|NA|13
ASSLRASGKNEQF
>TRBJ2-2|TRBV7-8|NA|14
ASSLVLAGGAGELF
>TRBJ1-1|TRBV6-6|NA|14
ASRTDRSQLNTEAF
>TRBJ1-5|TRBV5-5|NA|12
ASSSGQGNQPQH
>TRBJ1-1|TRBV7-9|once|13
ASRDQAGLGTEAF
>TRBJ2-5|TRBV9|NA|14
ASSYGRLAGKETQY
>TRBJ1-5|TRBV3-1/TRBV3-2|NA|12
ASSGTGGSQPQH
>TRBJ2-2|TRBV7-2|NA|14
ASSLQRGPGTGELF
>TRBJ2-1|TRBV11-1|NA|13
ASSLVAGAYNEQF
>TRBJ2-2|TRBV11-3|few|14
ASSRGLAGGTGELF
>TRBJ2-3|TRBV5-1|once|11
ASSGQGPDTQY
>TRBJ2-1|TRBV11-3|NA|13
ASSKQGETYNEQF
>TRBJ2-6|TRBV30|once|19
AWARSKLGTSGKAGANVLT
>TRBJ2-5|TRBV4-2|NA|9
ASSQSETQY
>TRBJ1-4|TRBV14|NA|12
ASSQNFQGGKLF
>TRBJ2-7|TRBV6-2/TRBV6-3|once|13
ASSYSRDLTYEQY
>TRBJ2-1|TRBV7-2|NA|9
GGGLYNEQF
>TRBJ2-3|TRBV7-9|NA|13
ASSLRGPSTDTQY
>TRBJ2-1|TRBV7-9|NA|15
ASSFVLAGLAYNEQF
>TRBJ2-1|TRBV28|NA|16
ASSIMRGTSGRLGEQF
>TRBJ2-1|TRBV12-3/TRBV12-4|NA|11
ASSFLAGNEQF
>TRBJ2-3|TRBV11-2|NA|13
ASSFSSGSTDTQY
>TRBJ2-7|TRBV2|once|11
AVGGRGPYEQY
>TRBJ2-1|TRBV9|NA|12
ASSGQVANNEQF
>TRBJ1-6|TRBV9|few|12
ASSVLSGDSPLH
>TRBJ1-2|TRBV9|NA|12
ASSAGSGNYGYT
>TRBJ1-5|TRBV4-1|NA|13
ASSQGENSNQPQH
>TRBJ1-5|TRBV7-4|NA|13
ASSSGSGIKQPQH